This record concerns one T cell receptor (beta chain) sequence. Its antigen is still unknown. Trimming took 6 bases from V and 0 from J; bases not matched to a gene: 11. The CDR3 totals 16 residues. CDR1 is MNHEY, CDR2 SMNVEV, per germline (reference sequence). The sample is drawn from a study of shared clonotypes between healthy human individuals. Study-wide findings and caveats: Read depth was anticipated to influence clonotype sharing among donors.

Produced via immunoSEQ multiplex PCR; TCRdb's table is partial and in-frame only. The sample lists roughly 1,500,000 clones, 98% occurring once. This receptor was identified in a man aged 25 to 45 in good health. Sequenced material: naive CD4+ T cells sorted from blood. Subset reported: CD45RA+ positively selected. The V call is TRBV27, the J call TRBJ2-7, with 7 bases lining up with TRBD2. The CDR3 loop reads CASRPSGLPASYEQYF. The CDR3 region has the DNA TGTGCCAGCAGACCATCGGGACTACCGGCCTCCTACGAGCAGTACTTC.